What follows are 4 T cell receptor beta chains derived from one specimen sequenced in a study of human T cells and chemical hapten exposure. Time point here: pre-sensitization, week 0. The treatment here: therapeutic diphenylcyclopropenone sensitization with weekly scalp DPC. Each CDR3 protein is one row after TCRdb ran MiXCR on the RACE reads. The repertoire has fewer than 300,000 distinct CDR3 sequences, almost 8% of them found once; the top ten carry 0.9% to 1.5%. Sample: whole blood, taken in connection with sensitization to the hapten diphenylcyclopropenone (DPC). These receptors were taken from a man between 18 and 35 years old with alopecia areata. Some clones in this sample may be carry-over from other donors' samples.

The chain recombines TRBV6-6 with TRBJ2-3, with D hard to call. The germline V and J ends were trimmed by 3 bases and 3 bases, with 10 bases remaining between them. The CDR3 loop spans 14 amino acids. From germline, CDR1 is MNHNY and CDR2 SVGAGI (reference sequence). The DNA for the CDR3 is TGTGCCAGCAGTTATAATCTGATAACAGATACGCAGTATTTT. This translates into CASSYNLITDTQYF.

At least ten counts were recorded for this clonotype. The chain carries TRBV10-2 and TRBJ2-5; D remains ambiguous. The CDR3 is 14 amino acids. Germline CDR1 reads WSHSY; CDR2 reads SAAADI. V gave up 2 bases and J gave up 5 bases, with 12 bases separating them. DNA for the CDR3: TGCGCCAGCAGTGAGAGGGTTAGCCCGGAGACCCAGTACTTC. It translates to CASSERVSPETQYF.

This clonotype has at least ten counts. The V call is TRBV5-1, the J call TRBJ1-6, with D uncertain. Germline-derived CDR1 and CDR2 are SGHRS and YFSETQ. The V and J ends lost 0 bases and 7 bases respectively, with 5 bases between them. The CDR3 is made up of 13 amino acids. The CDR3 bases are TGCGCCAGCAGCTTGGGGGAAAATTCACCCCTCCACTTT. Translating it yields CASSLGENSPLHF.

This clonotype was counted only a few times. This chain joins TRBV6-2 or TRBV6-3 and TRBJ2-2; D unclear. V shed 4 bases and J shed 1 base, with 13 bases lying between them. This CDR3 is 16 amino acids long. Germline-derived CDR1 and CDR2 are MNHEY and SVGEGT. CDR3 coding DNA: TGTGCCAGCAGTTCGACGGGCCTGAAGAACACCGGGGAGCTGTTTTTT. Its translation is CASSSTGLKNTGELFF.